This T cell receptor beta chain was retrieved from a study of control samples from healthy donors and cancer patients. V was clipped by 2 bases and J by 4 bases; unmatched bases: 11. The germline V gene encodes CDR1 MDHEN and CDR2 SYDVKM. The length of the CDR3 is 17 residues. Profiled with immunoSEQ multiplex PCR; TCRdb holds only in-frame clones, not every one. The profile shows 120,000 or so clones, more than 85% of them singletons. The clonotype was recovered from a young man in good health. The chain has TRBV28 and TRBJ1-5, with 7 bases identical to TRBD1. Sequenced input: blood. The CDR3 reads CASSLGFGAGGNQPQHF. DNA for the CDR3: TGTGCCAGCAGTTTAGGGTTCGGGGCAGGGGGTAATCAGCCCCAGCATTTT. Complete variable domain (other parts from reference TRBV28 and TRBJ1-5): DVKVTQSSRYLVKRTGEKVFLECVQDMDHENMFWYRQDPGLGLRLIYFSYDVKMKEKGDIPEGYSVSREKKERFSLILESASTNQTSMYLCASSLGFGAGGNQPQHFGDGTRLSIL.